The present T cell receptor beta chain was sequenced within a study of shared clonotypes between healthy human individuals (TCRdb year 2020). Context from the whole study: A few men and two women, aged 18 to 49 years, made up the cohort. Leukapheresis yielded between about 0.85 and 10 billion PBMCs per donor. For each donor, three plates each were used for CD4 naive and CD4 memory, two plates were used for CD8 naive, and one plate was used for CD8 memory. To increase sequencing depth and limit assay-specific biases, different laboratories used diverse techniques to prepare libraries and sequence TCR repertoires. The study deeply sequenced blood TCR repertoires of about 5 healthy adults to estimate repertoire size and the extent of clonotype sharing between individuals. Paper-wide results and their limitations: Only blood was sampled, and tissue TCR repertoires likely differ from those in blood. Pairwise subsampling led to the expectation that sequencing depth would affect the degree of clonotype sharing among donors. Larger estimated clonotype richness was generally found for naive subsets than for memory subsets. When four donors were compared, the shared fraction of clonotypes was roughly 5% for naive CD4, less than 4% for naive CD8, 2% to 2.5% for memory CD4, and under 0.5% for memory CD8. Compared with non-shared clonotypes, clonotypes shared by all four sorted-subset donors had higher generation probabilities. Incomplete sequencing was indicated by rarefaction of sorted-subset datasets, despite the large sequencing depth. Because the study included a small number of donors, the genetic and exposure-history diversity represented was limited.

For the CD8 naive samples, CD45RO-negative cells were positively selected for CCR7, yielding a CD45RA+CCR7+ population from which TemRA cells were excluded. Healthy HIV-negative adults with no recently reported acute infections or vaccinations were included as donors. Every donor was a Caucasian adult living in Nashville, Tennessee, USA. Blood was obtained by leukapheresis, after which PBMCs were separated by Ficoll-Histopaque density gradient centrifugation and cryopreserved in liquid nitrogen vapor phase. Analytical flow cytometry was used to check the purity and quantity of each magnetically sorted T cell population. Genomic DNA was isolated from every sorted fraction and measured by UV absorbance on a Nanodrop 2000c. Using the deep immunoSEQ assay, multiplex PCR amplified TCR CDR3 regions from genomic DNA. Genomic DNA extracted from each cell subset was distributed evenly over all wells of several immunoSEQ 96-well plates, and each plate served as one replicate. Each replicate PCR for sorted subsets received approximately 220 ng genomic DNA, equal to tens of thousands of T cell genomes. The purified libraries were quantified using a Qubit 3.0 fluorometer, sized with a Bioanalyzer 2100, and then quantified again using the KAPA Library Quantification kit. Every immunoSEQ 96-well plate was sequenced on a dedicated single-read 150-cycle Illumina NextSeq 550 flow cell. As for the original processing: The immunoSEQ output contained only junctional sequences without quality scores, so filtering could not match that applied to full-length reads. Sequences were annotated with PyIR, a Python wrapper for IgBLAST v1.9, and V/J genes and CDR3 were assigned using IMGT germline references. Any read was removed if the V/J assignment was weak (E-value above 1e-6), the CDR3 was missing, or the read contained stop codons, out-of-frame junctions, or ambiguous translated residues. V3J clonotypes were defined as sequences sharing the same inferred V gene, J gene, and CDR3 amino acid sequence. Percentage overlap between repertoires was computed as shared unique clonotypes divided by the size of the smaller repertoire. Three approaches were used to assess repertoire richness: RTK rarefaction, the Chao1 estimator, and Recon v2.1 estimates of unobserved clonotypes. OLGA was used to compute generation probabilities for all TCRbeta clonotypes that the gDNA method yielded from a few donors. This immuneACCESS table, as held by TCRdb, lists in-frame sequences with V and J called but not all clones. Of the missing ones, under half trace to an unresolved V gene in checked studies; the others have no known cause. The V and J calls and clone size come from that table; D and trimming were worked out from the DNA. This sample comprises hundreds of thousands of clones, about 95% of them detected only once. Around 0.12% of the sample is taken by the ten largest.

To note about this clone: Its cognate antigen has yet to be identified. One base away there is no much larger clone; base qualities are not given.

This receptor was identified in a woman between 25 and 40 years old in good health. Input material: naive CD8+ T cells sorted from blood. The cell subset or site label of this sample denotes: CD45RA+CCR7+.

The CDR3 here reads CASSNLYEQYF. The sequenced DNA: TGTGCCAGCAGCAATCTCTACGAGCAGTACTTC. The sequence joins TRBV6-5 to TRBJ2-7; too little of a D gene remains to name it. The CDR3 holds 11 amino acids from the cysteine to the phenylalanine. The entry retains the CDR3 DNA only, 33 bases that are in frame from base 1. V is reduced by 6 bases and J by 3 bases, leaving a spacing of 6 bases between them. In the germline V gene, CDR1 corresponds to MNHEY and CDR2 to SVGAGI.